One sample yielded the 24 T cell receptor beta chains listed below, sequenced in a study of blood T cells in healthy people across ages. A second PCR, run for roughly 7 to 11 cycles, used a sample-barcoded 5' primer plus a J-beta primer mix. MiXCR, applied by TCRdb to the 5' RACE reads, yields one record per CDR3 protein. The sample shows about 1.1 million distinct CDR3 sequences, roughly two fifths of them seen only once. The sample consisted of blood. These receptors were obtained from a man between 18 and 29 years old in good health.

This clonotype was detected a few times. Given a much more abundant clone one base away, this may be a read error. V gene TRBV6-2 or TRBV6-3 combines with J gene TRBJ2-5, with D possibly matching TRBD2 (6 bases). From germline, CDR1 is MNHEY and CDR2 SVGEGT. Trimming took off 4 bases at V and 11 bases at J, with 17 bases between the two ends. The CDR3 sequence is 13 residues long. The CDR3 protein is CASSLAGPSEQYF. In DNA, the CDR3 is TGTGCCAGCAGTTTGGCGGGGCCCAGTGAGCAGTACTTC.

This clonotype was seen a handful of times. V and J are TRBV21-1 and TRBJ2-1; the D call in the table, TRBD2, was not verified against the DNA. TRBV21-1 is classified as a pseudogene. The CDR3 runs 17 residues. Here the CDR3 reads CASKRSSGGFSYNEQFF. As DNA, the CDR3 is TGTGCCAGCAAGAGGTCTAGCGGGGGGTTTTCGTACAATGAGCAGTTCTTC.

This chain links TRBV7-2 with TRBJ2-3; D perhaps matches TRBD2 (6 bases). Germline loops: CDR1 SGHTA, CDR2 FQGNSA. There are 15 residues in the CDR3. The V end was cut by 5 bases, the J end by 2 bases, with 14 bases between. The CDR3 nucleotides read TGTGCCAGCAGCCCTTATGGGGGGACCACAGATACGCAGTATTTT. Protein: CASSPYGGTTDTQYF.

This clonotype was seen a handful of times. The chain recombines TRBV20-1 with TRBJ1-5; D is unresolved. The V end was cut by 0 bases, the J end by 1 base, with 7 bases between. CDR1 DFQATT and CDR2 SNEGSKA come from the germline V gene (reference sequence). This CDR3 has 14 residues. CDR3 sequence reads: CSARDGTSNQPQHF. Written as DNA, the CDR3 is TGCAGTGCTAGAGATGGCACAAGCAATCAGCCCCAGCATTTT.

There are a few counts of this clonotype. The chain links TRBV12-3 or TRBV12-4 to TRBJ2-3, with 10 positions matching TRBD1. V lost 5 bases, J lost 7 bases, and 9 bases stayed unmatched. The CDR3 extends over 15 amino acids. CDR3 sequence (DNA): TGTGCCAGCAGTACCACCGGGACAGGGGAATATACGCAGTATTTT. Amino acid sequence: CASSTTGTGEYTQYF.

The rearrangement links TRBV29-1 to TRBJ2-7, with D perhaps TRBD2 (5 bases). The germline CDR1 and CDR2 sequences are SQVTM and ANQGSEA. This CDR3 has 13 amino acids. With 7 bases removed from V and 3 bases from J, the gap between germline ends came to 16 bases. The CDR3 DNA is TGCAGCGCCTCCCGGACTGATATCTACGAGCAGTACTTC. Translating it yields CSASRTDIYEQYF.

The chain employs TRBV6-1 and TRBJ2-5, with D perhaps TRBD1 or TRBD2 (5 bases each). The CDR3 length is 17 residues. Trimming stripped 0 bases from V and 11 bases from J, with 25 bases between. Germline CDR1 reads MNHNS; CDR2 reads SASEGT. This CDR3 is CASSEAPMGSGSNEQYF. The CDR3 DNA sequence: TGTGCCAGCAGTGAAGCGCCCATGGGATCAGGGAGCAATGAGCAGTACTTC.

The sample holds a few counts of this clonotype. The rearrangement uses TRBV28 and TRBJ1-2; 9 bases are a match to TRBD1. This CDR3 comprises 11 residues. The V gene's germline CDR1 is MDHEN and CDR2 SYDVKM. V gave up 10 bases and J gave up 7 bases; unmatched junction bases: 4. The CDR3 DNA follows: TGTGCCACCACAGGGGGCTCTGGCTACACCTTC. This translates into CATTGGSGYTF.

V usage is TRBV9 and J usage is TRBJ1-5, with 8 bases fitting TRBD1. Germline V gives CDR1 SGDLS, CDR2 YYNGEE. The CDR3 runs 15 residues. After removal of 3 bases from V and 6 bases from J, the junction contained 8 bases not matched to a gene. The CDR3 bases are TGTGCCAGCAGCGCTAGACAGGGGTCGTTTCAGCCCCAGCATTTT. Translation gives CASSARQGSFQPQHF.

This clonotype was detected only a few times. This rearrangement joins TRBV2 to TRBJ2-1; a possible D gene is TRBD1 (6 bases). This CDR3 region has 14 residues. The germline gives CDR1 SNHLY, CDR2 FYNNEI. Trimming took 5 bases from V and 9 from J, leaving 17 bases between them. CDR3 residues: CASSQDLQGSEQFF. The CDR3 DNA reads as TGTGCCAGCAGTCAGGACCTACAGGGCAGTGAGCAGTTCTTC.

The chain carries TRBV2 and TRBJ2-2; D perhaps matches TRBD1 (6 bases). Trimming left V 4 bases short and J 0 bases short, with 15 bases between. Germline CDR1 SNHLY, CDR2 FYNNEI. The CDR3 consists of 17 residues. CDR3 loop: CASSVGRGTANTGELFF. Written as DNA, the CDR3 is TGTGCCAGCAGTGTAGGCAGGGGAACCGCGAACACCGGGGAGCTGTTTTTT.

This clonotype has at least ten counts. This chain joins TRBV7-8 and TRBJ2-3, with unresolved D. CDR1 SGHVS and CDR2 FQNEAQ come from the germline V gene. The CDR3 covers 14 residues. V lost 8 bases and J lost 3, with 15 bases in between. CDR3 sequence: CASSPPGRTDTQYF. The CDR3 bases are TGTGCCAGCTCACCACCGGGCAGGACAGATACGCAGTATTTT.

This clonotype occurred a few times. The chain recombines TRBV2 with TRBJ2-3; no reliable D call. V was pared by 6 bases and J by 5 bases, with 12 bases between. Germline CDR1 and CDR2: SNHLY and FYNNEI. The CDR3 runs 13 residues. CDR3 protein: CASRNRVGDTQYF. The DNA for the CDR3 is TGTGCCAGCAGAAACCGGGTGGGAGATACGCAGTATTTT.

J is TRBJ2-2 and V is TRBV10-3, with no clear D. CDR1 is ENHRY, CDR2 SYGVKD, per germline. Deletions cut 10 bases from V and 5 bases from J, with 29 bases between. The CDR3 covers 18 residues. The CDR3 is CATQNPQRFAGSTGELFF. As DNA, the CDR3 is TGTGCCACCCAAAACCCACAGAGGTTCGCAGGATCAACCGGGGAGCTGTTTTTT.

In this sample, this clonotype turned up a few times. The chain has TRBV10-3 and TRBJ1-5; 7 nucleotides match TRBD1. The CDR3 is 15 amino acids. V gave up 0 bases and J gave up 6 bases; unmatched junction bases: 5. Germline V gives CDR1 ENHRY, CDR2 SYGVKD. The CDR3 DNA is TGTGCCATCAGTGAGTCAAAGGGGGCCGGTCAGCCCCAGCATTTT. Amino acids: CAISESKGAGQPQHF.

The rearrangement uses TRBV29-1 and TRBJ2-5, with no clear D. The germline V and J ends were trimmed by 6 bases and 1 base, with 12 bases remaining between them. The CDR3 covers 13 residues. Germline V gene lookup returns CDR1 SQVTM and CDR2 ANQGSEA. CDR3 nucleotide sequence: TGCAGCGTCGCCGTTGACTTCCAAGAGACCCAGTACTTC. Translation: CSVAVDFQETQYF.

The sample holds a few counts of this clonotype. The chain joins TRBV6-2 or TRBV6-3 to TRBJ2-4; D is possibly TRBD2 (6 bases). The J call may be mistaken, given a closer DNA end match to TRBJ2-5. This CDR3 has 15 amino acids. CDR1 is MNHEY and CDR2 is SVGEGT in the germline V gene. The CDR3 DNA reads TGTGCCAGCGAGGGTAGGTCGGACTATCAAGAGACCCAGTACTTC. This gives the protein CASEGRSDYQETQYF.

The chain has TRBV7-9 and TRBJ2-5, with unresolved D. CDR1 is SEHNR and CDR2 is FQNEAQ in the germline V gene (reference sequence). V dropped 11 bases and J dropped 5 bases, with 15 bases sitting between them. This CDR3 contains 12 residues. The CDR3 coding sequence is TGTGCCGTTGGTAGTCTGGGCGAGACCCAGTACTTC. Translation gives CAVGSLGETQYF.

This clonotype has just a few counts. The chain employs TRBV5-1 and TRBJ2-3, with no clear D. There are 13 residues in the CDR3. Looked up from germline, CDR1 is SGHRS and CDR2 is YFSETQ. V was trimmed by 3 bases and J by 6 bases, leaving 11 bases between them. DNA for the CDR3: TGCGCCAGCAGCTACCCAAGAGGCGATACGCAGTATTTT. It yields the protein CASSYPRGDTQYF.

In this sample, this clonotype turned up a few times. As DNA, the CDR3 is TGTGCTAGTGGGTCTGGGACAGGCGAACTGCGGTACTTC. Its translation is CASGSGTGELRYF. The chain couples TRBV12-5 to TRBJ2-5, with 8 nucleotides matching TRBD1. The CDR3 consists of 13 residues. CDR1 and CDR2 from the germline V gene are LGHNT and FRNRAP. With V trimmed by 6 bases and J by 13 bases, 13 bases remained unmatched.

This clonotype was picked up a small number of times. V usage is TRBV7-8 and J usage is TRBJ2-7; 11 bases fit TRBD2. Germline CDR1 reads SGHVS; CDR2 reads FQNEAQ. The ends lost 0 bases at V and 4 bases at J; junction bases unmatched: 2. This CDR3 spans 15 amino acids. The CDR3 here is CASSLAPSGGYEQYF. In DNA form, the CDR3 reads TGTGCCAGCAGCTTAGCTCCTAGCGGGGGGTACGAGCAGTACTTC.

This rearrangement joins TRBV9 to TRBJ2-1; 8 positions match TRBD2. The CDR3 loop spans 15 amino acids. Germline V gene sequence: CDR1 SGDLS, CDR2 YYNGEE. V dropped 4 bases and J dropped 9; count of bases not matched to a gene: 12. The chain's CDR3 is CASSPPGLALGEQFF. The CDR3 bases are TGTGCCAGCAGCCCCCCCGGACTAGCACTCGGTGAGCAGTTCTTC.

This rearrangement joins TRBV2 to TRBJ1-2, with D unresolved. The CDR3 spans 13 residues. With 4 bases removed from V and 6 bases from J, the gap between germline ends came to 12 bases. Germline V gives CDR1 SNHLY, CDR2 FYNNEI. In nucleotides, the CDR3 is TGTGCCAGCAGTGCTCTACAGTCAAATGGCTACACCTTC. Residues: CASSALQSNGYTF.

This clonotype was detected ten times or more. The chain joins TRBV24-1 to TRBJ2-1; 10 bases fit TRBD1. Germline CDR1 reads KGHDR; CDR2 reads SFDVKD. This CDR3 is built from 16 residues. The trim removed 4 bases at V and 5 bases at J, leaving 7 bases unmatched. The DNA of the CDR3 is TGTGCCACCAGTGACACCGGGACAGGGGCCAACAATGAGCAGTTCTTC. It yields the protein CATSDTGTGANNEQFF.